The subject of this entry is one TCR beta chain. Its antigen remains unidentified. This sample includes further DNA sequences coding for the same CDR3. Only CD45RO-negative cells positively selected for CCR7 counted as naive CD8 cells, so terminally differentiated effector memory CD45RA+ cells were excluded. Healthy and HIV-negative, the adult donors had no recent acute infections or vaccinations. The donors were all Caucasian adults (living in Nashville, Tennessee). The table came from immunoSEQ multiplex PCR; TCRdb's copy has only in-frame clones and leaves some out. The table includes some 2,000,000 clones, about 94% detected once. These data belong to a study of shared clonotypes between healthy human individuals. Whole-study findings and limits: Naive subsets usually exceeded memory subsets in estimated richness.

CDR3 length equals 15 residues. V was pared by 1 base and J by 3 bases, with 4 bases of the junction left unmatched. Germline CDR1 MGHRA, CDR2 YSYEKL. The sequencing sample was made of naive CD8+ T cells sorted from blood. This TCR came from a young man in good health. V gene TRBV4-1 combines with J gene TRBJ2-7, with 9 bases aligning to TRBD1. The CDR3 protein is CASSQAGQGNYEQYF. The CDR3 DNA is TGCGCCAGCAGCCAAGCGGGACAGGGCAACTACGAGCAGTACTTC.